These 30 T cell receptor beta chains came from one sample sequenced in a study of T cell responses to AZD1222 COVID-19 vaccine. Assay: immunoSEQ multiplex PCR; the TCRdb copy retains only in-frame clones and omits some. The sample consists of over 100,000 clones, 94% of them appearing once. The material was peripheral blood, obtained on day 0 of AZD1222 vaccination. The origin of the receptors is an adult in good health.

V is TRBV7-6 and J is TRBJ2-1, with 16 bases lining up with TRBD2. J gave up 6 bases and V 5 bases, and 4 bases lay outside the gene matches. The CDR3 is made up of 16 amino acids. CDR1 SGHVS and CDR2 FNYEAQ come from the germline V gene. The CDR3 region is CASSLGLAGGRNEQFF. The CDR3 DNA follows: TGTGCCAGCAGCCTGGGACTAGCGGGAGGGCGCAATGAGCAGTTCTTC.

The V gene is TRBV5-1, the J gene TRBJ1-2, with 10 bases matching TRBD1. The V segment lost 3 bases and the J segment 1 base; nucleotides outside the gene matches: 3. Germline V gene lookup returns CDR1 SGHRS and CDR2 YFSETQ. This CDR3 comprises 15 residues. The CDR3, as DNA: TGCGCCAGCAGCTCGACAGGGGGCCTTAACTATGGCTACACCTTC. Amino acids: CASSSTGGLNYGYTF. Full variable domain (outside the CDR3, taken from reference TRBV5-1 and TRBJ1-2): KAGVTQTPRYLIKTRGQQVTLSCSPISGHRSVSWYQQTPGQGLQFLFEYFSETQRNKGNFPGRFSGRQFSNSRSEMNVSTLELGDSALYLCASSSTGGLNYGYTFGSGTRLTVV.

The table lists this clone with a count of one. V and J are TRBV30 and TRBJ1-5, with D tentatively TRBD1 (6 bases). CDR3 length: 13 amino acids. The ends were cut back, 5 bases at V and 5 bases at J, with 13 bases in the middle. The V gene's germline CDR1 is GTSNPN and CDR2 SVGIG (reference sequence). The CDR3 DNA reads TGTGCCTGGTCAGGGACACAGTATCAGCCCCAGCATTTT. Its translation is CAWSGTQYQPQHF. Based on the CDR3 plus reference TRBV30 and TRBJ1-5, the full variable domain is SQTIHQWPATLVQPVGSPLSLECTVEGTSNPNLYWYRQAAGRGLQLLFYSVGIGQISSEVPQNLSASRPQDRQFILSSKKLLLSDSGFYLCAWSGTQYQPQHFGDGTRLSIL.

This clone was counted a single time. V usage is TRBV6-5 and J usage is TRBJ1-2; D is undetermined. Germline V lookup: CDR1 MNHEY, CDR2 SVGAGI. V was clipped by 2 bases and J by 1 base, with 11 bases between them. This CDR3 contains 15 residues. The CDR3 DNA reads TGTGCCAGCAGTTACGTGAGGACTCATAACTATGGCTACACCTTC. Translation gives CASSYVRTHNYGYTF.

DNA for the CDR3: TGCGCCAGCAGCTCGAACAGGACAGGGTACACTGAAGCTTTCTTT. It codes for CASSSNRTGYTEAFF. The gene calls are TRBV5-1 and TRBJ1-1; the match to TRBD1 covers 8 bases. CDR3 length: 15 residues. Germline assignment: CDR1 SGHRS and CDR2 YFSETQ. The trim removed 3 bases at V and 3 bases at J, leaving 7 bases unmatched.

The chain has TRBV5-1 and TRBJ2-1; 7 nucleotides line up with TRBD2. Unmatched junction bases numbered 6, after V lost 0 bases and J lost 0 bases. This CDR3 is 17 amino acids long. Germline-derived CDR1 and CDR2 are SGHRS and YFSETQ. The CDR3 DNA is TGCGCCAGCAGCTTGGATCCTAGCGGAACCTCCTACAATGAGCAGTTCTTC. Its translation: CASSLDPSGTSYNEQFF.

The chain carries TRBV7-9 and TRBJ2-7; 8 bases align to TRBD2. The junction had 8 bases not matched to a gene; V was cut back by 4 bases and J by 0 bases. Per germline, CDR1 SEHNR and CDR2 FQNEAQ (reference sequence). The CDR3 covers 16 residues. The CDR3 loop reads CASSSHSSGPSYEQYF. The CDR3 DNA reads TGTGCCAGCAGCTCCCACTCTAGCGGGCCCTCCTACGAGCAGTACTTC.

In DNA, the CDR3 is TGTGCCAGCAGTGGTCGGGGTAGCGGGAGTATAACCTACGAGCAGTACTTC. This translates into CASSGRGSGSITYEQYF. This chain joins TRBV25-1 and TRBJ2-7; 9 nucleotides agree with TRBD2. The ends lost 4 bases at V and 2 bases at J; junction bases unmatched: 12. This CDR3 contains 17 residues. Germline lookup yields CDR1 MGHDK and CDR2 SYGVNS.

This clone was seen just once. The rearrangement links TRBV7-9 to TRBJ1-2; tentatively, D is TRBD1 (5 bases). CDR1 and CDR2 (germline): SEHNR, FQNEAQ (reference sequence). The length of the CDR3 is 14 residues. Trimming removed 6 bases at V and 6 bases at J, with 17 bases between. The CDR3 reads CASRLPGRENGYTF. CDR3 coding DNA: TGTGCCAGCAGGCTACCAGGGAGGGAGAATGGCTACACCTTC. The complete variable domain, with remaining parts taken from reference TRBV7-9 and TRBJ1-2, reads DTGVSQNPRHKITKRGQNVTFRCDPISEHNRLYWYRQTLGQGPEFLTYFQNEAQLEKSRLLSDRFSAERPKGSFSTLEIQRTEQGDSAMYLCASRLPGRENGYTFGSGTRLTVV.

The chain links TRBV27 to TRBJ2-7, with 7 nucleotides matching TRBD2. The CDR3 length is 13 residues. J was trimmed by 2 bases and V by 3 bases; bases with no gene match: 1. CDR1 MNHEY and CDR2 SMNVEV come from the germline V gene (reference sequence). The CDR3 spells CASSLGGTYEQYF. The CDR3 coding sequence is TGTGCCAGCAGTTTGGGGGGGACCTACGAGCAGTACTTC.

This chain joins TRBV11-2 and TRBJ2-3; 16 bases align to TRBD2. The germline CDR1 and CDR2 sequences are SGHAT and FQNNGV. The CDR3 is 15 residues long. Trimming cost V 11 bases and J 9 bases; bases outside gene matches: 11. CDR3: CAGTGGLAGGDTQYF. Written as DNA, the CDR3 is TGTGCCGGCACGGGGGGACTAGCGGGAGGGGACACGCAGTATTTT.

The CDR3: CASSSRVGLNEKLFF. CDR3 nucleotide sequence: TGTGCCAGCAGCTCAAGGGTTGGCTTAAATGAAAAACTGTTTTTT. This chain joins TRBV28 and TRBJ1-4; D gene ambiguous. Germline lookup yields CDR1 MDHEN and CDR2 SYDVKM. The length of the CDR3 is 15 residues. Trimming shortened V by 6 bases and J by 5 bases, and 16 bases separated the two germline ends.

The CDR3 is CASSLASGNTIYF. The CDR3 DNA is TGTGCCAGCAGTTTAGCCTCTGGAAACACCATATATTTT. The V gene is TRBV12-3 or TRBV12-4, the J gene TRBJ1-3, with no clear D. Trimming removed 0 bases at V and 0 bases at J, with 0 bases between. The CDR3 loop spans 13 amino acids.

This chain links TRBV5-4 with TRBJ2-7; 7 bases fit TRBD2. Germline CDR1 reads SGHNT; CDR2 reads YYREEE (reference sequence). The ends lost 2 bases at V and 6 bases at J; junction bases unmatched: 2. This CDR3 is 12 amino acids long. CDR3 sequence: CASSFAGVEQYF. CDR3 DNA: TGTGCCAGCAGCTTCGCGGGAGTCGAGCAGTACTTC. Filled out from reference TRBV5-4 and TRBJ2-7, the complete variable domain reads ETGVTQSPTHLIKTRGQQVTLRCSSQSGHNTVSWYQQALGQGPQFIFQYYREEENGRGNFPPRFSGLQFPNYSSELNVNALELDDSALYLCASSFAGVEQYFGPGTRLTVT.

CDR3: CASSYQGSEAFF. For the CDR3, the DNA is TGTGCCAGCAGTTACCAGGGCTCTGAAGCTTTCTTT. The rearrangement joins TRBV7-6 to TRBJ1-1; D may be TRBD1 (5 bases). The V end lost 6 bases, the J end lost 6 bases, and 11 bases lay between the germline ends. The CDR3 extends over 12 amino acids. Germline CDR1 and CDR2: SGHVS and FNYEAQ. The whole variable domain, remainder taken from reference TRBV7-6 and TRBJ1-1, is GAGVSQSPRYKVTKRGQDVALRCDPISGHVSLYWYRQALGQGPEFLTYFNYEAQQDKSGLPNDRFSAERPEGSISTLTIQRTEQRDSAMYRCASSYQGSEAFFGQGTRLTVV.

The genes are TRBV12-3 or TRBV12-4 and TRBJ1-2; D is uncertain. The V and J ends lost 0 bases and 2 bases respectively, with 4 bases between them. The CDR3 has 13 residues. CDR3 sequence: CASSLAGNYGYTF. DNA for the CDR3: TGTGCCAGCAGTTTAGCAGGGAACTATGGCTACACCTTC.

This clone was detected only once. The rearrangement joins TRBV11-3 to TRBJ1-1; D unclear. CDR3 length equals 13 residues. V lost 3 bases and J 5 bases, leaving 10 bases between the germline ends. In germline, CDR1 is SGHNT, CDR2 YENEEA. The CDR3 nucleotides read TGTGCCAGCAGCTTGGAAGGGAGTACTGAAGCTTTCTTT. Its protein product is CASSLEGSTEAFF.

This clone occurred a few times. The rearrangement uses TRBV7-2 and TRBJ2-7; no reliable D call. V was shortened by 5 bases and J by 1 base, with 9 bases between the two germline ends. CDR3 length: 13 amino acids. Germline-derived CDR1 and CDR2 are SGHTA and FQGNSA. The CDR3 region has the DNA TGTGCCAGCAGCGTGGCGCTATCCTACGAGCAGTACTTC. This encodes CASSVALSYEQYF.

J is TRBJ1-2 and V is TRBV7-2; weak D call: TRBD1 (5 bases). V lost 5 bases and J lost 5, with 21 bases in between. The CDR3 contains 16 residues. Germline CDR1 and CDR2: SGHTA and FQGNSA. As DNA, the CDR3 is TGTGCCAGCAGCGTCGGACACGGAGTAGGCCTATATGGCTACACCTTC. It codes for CASSVGHGVGLYGYTF.

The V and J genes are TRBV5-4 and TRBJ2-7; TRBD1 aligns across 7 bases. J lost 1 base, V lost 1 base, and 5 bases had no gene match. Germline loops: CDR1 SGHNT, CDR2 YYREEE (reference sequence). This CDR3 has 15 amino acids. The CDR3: CASSLKGAYSYEQYF. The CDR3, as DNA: TGTGCCAGCAGCTTGAAGGGGGCTTATTCCTACGAGCAGTACTTC.

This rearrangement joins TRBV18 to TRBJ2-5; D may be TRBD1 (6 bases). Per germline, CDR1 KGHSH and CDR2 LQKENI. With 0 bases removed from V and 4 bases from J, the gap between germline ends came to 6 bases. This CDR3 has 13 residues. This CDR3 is CASSPPGGETQYF. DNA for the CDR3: TGTGCCAGCTCACCACCAGGGGGAGAGACCCAGTACTTC.

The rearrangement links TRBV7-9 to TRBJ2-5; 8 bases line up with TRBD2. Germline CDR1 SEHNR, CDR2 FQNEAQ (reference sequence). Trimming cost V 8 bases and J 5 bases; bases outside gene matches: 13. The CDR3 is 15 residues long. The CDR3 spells CASGETGGGQETQYF. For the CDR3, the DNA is TGTGCCAGCGGCGAAACCGGGGGGGGTCAGGAGACCCAGTACTTC.

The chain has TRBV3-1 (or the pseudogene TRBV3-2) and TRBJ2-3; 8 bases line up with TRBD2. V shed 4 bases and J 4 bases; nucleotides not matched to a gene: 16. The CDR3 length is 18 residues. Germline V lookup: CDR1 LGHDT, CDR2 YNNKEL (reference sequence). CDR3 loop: CASSRGDSSGSLADTQYF. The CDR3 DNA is TGTGCCAGCAGCCGTGGAGACTCGAGCGGGAGCCTTGCAGATACGCAGTATTTT.

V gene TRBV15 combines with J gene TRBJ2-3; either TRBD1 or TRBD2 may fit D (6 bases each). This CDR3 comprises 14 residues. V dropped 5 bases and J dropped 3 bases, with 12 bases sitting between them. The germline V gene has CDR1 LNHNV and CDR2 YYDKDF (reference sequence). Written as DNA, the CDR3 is TGTGCCACCAGCGGAGGAGGGGGAACAGATACGCAGTATTTT. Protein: CATSGGGGTDTQYF.

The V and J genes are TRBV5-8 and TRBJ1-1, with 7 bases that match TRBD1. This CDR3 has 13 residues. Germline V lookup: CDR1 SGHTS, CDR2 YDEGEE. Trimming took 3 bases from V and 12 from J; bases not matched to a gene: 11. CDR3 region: CASSSLRQGRTFF. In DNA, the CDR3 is TGTGCCAGCAGCTCTCTGAGACAGGGCCGAACTTTCTTT.

The CDR3 reads CASSGASGTDTQYF. In nucleotides, the CDR3 is TGTGCCAGCAGTGGAGCTAGCGGCACAGATACGCAGTATTTT. V usage is TRBV28 and J usage is TRBJ2-3, with a possible D match to TRBD2 (6 bases). Trimming stripped 5 bases from V and 1 base from J, with 10 bases between. Germline loops: CDR1 MDHEN, CDR2 SYDVKM. The CDR3 has 14 amino acids.

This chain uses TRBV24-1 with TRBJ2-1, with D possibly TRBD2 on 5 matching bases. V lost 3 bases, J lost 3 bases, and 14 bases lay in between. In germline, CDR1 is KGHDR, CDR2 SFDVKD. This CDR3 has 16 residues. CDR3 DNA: TGTGCCACCAGTGATCTAGGGAGAGGAGGCTACAATGAGCAGTTCTTC. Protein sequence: CATSDLGRGGYNEQFF.

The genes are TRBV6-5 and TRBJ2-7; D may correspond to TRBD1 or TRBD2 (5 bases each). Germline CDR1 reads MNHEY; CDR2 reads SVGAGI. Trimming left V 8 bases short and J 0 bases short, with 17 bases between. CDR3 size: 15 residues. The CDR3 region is CASSGGSGHSYEQYF. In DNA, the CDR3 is TGTGCCAGCTCTGGTGGGAGCGGACACTCCTACGAGCAGTACTTC.

This CDR3 is CASSPRPNTEAFF. In DNA, the CDR3 is TGTGCCAGCTCACCAAGACCGAACACTGAAGCTTTCTTT. J is TRBJ1-1 and V is TRBV18; D is undetermined. CDR1 KGHSH and CDR2 LQKENI come from the germline V gene. The CDR3 runs to 13 residues. V was trimmed by 2 bases and J by 1 base, leaving 5 bases between them. Based on the CDR3 plus reference TRBV18 and TRBJ1-1, the full variable domain is NAGVMQNPRHLVRRRGQEARLRCSPMKGHSHVYWYRQLPEEGLKFMVYLQKENIIDESGMPKERFSAEFPKEGPSILRIQQVVRGDSAAYFCASSPRPNTEAFFGQGTRLTVV.

This chain's CDR3 is CASRGGIVMGNEQFF. The CDR3 DNA reads TGTGCCAGCAGGGGCGGAATAGTGATGGGGAATGAGCAGTTCTTC. The chain employs TRBV28 and TRBJ2-1; D is unclear. The ends were cut back, 6 bases at V and 7 bases at J, with 19 bases in the middle. From germline, CDR1 is MDHEN and CDR2 SYDVKM. There are 15 residues in the CDR3.